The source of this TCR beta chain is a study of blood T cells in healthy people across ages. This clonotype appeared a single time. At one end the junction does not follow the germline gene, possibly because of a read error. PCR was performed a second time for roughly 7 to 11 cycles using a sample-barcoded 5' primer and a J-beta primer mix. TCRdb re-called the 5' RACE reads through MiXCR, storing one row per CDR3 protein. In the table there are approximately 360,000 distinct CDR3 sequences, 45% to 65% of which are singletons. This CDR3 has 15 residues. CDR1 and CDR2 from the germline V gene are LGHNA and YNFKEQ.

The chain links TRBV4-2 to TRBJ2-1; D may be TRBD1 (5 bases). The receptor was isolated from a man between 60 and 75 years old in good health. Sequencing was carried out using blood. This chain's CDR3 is CASGQGRDSYNEQFF. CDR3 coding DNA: TGTGCCAGCGGCCAGGGCAGAGACTCCTACAATGAGCAGTTCTTC.